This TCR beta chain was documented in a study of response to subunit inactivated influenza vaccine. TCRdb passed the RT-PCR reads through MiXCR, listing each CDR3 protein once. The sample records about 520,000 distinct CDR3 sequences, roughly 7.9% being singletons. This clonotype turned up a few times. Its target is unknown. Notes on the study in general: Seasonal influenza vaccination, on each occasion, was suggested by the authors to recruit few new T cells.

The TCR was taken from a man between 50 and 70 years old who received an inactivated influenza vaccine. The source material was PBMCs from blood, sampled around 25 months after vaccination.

The CDR3 DNA sequence: TGCAGTGCTAGAGAGGGGGGCTCCTACGAGCAGTACTTC. It codes for CSAREGGSYEQYF. This sequence joins TRBV20-1 and TRBJ2-7; D might be TRBD2 (6 bases). The ends were cut back, 0 bases at V and 0 bases at J, with 6 bases in the middle. This CDR3 comprises 13 residues. Germline assignment: CDR1 DFQATT and CDR2 SNEGSKA (reference sequence).